This TCR beta chain was sequenced during a study of regulatory T cells in long-lasting Graves disease (dated by TCRdb to the early 2020s). General notes on the study: To count as having persistent Graves' disease, a patient had to have received antithyroid drug treatment for over 5 years with TSH receptor autoantibodies remaining persistently positive. Patients with persistent Graves' disease were compared with patients with newly diagnosed Graves' disease using TCR sequencing and RNA sequencing of peripheral blood. The study took place in China and was registered as a clinical trial. A total of 33 samples underwent TCR sequencing: approximately 13 from persistent and roughly 20 from newly diagnosed Graves' disease patients. In the clinical cohort, patients with persistent Graves' disease had used antithyroid drugs for an average of about 10.3 years. Results and caveats for the whole study, not just this receptor: TRBV28, TRBJ1-2 and TRBJ2-5 were preferentially used in persistent disease, while TRBV20-1 and TRBJ2-1 were favored in newly diagnosed disease. Sequencing and analysis were limited to the TCR beta chain. Lower TCR Shannon entropy and fewer highly expanded clones were observed in persistent Graves' disease patients than in newly diagnosed patients, which suggested clonal expansion. A larger number of public clonotypes was shared among persistent patients (around 2,700) than among newly diagnosed patients (roughly 930). The study examined only peripheral blood because the primary lesion, thyroid tissue, could not be accessed. The authors acknowledged the small sample size as a limitation that may reduce accuracy.

Comment on this clonotype: Its specific antigen is unknown. No clone much larger than this one lies a single base away; base qualities are absent.

Library prep was done by multiplex PCR. The reads were generated on an Illumina HiSeq 4000. iRepertoire HTBI primers and Arm-PCR amplification of CDR3 regions were used to construct TCR beta libraries. Gel purification was performed on PCR products prior to sequencing. The authors' analysis ran thus. Across samples, 60 to 70 TRBV and 14 TRBJ segments were identified and used for gene usage analysis of CDR3 amino acid clonotypes. Filtered high-quality paired reads were merged into contigs using COPE and FqMerger. BLAST was used to align contigs to IMGT TRBV, TRBD and TRBJ reference genes, with CDR3 defined following IMGT. Any clonotype with a frequency above 0.1% was counted as a highly expanded clone. Repertoire diversity was measured by Shannon entropy, and V-J evenness by the Gini coefficient. A clonotype was considered public if more than one individual shared it. TCRdb ran its own pipeline on the public reads, namely fastp trimming at Q25 and MiXCR clone calling, and kept in-frame beta chains. Entries that share a CDR3 protein sequence are merged under the most common genes and DNA. These V and J calls are TCRdb output, not the study's own analysis. The sample profile shows roughly 500,000 distinct CDR3 sequences; less than 25% of them were found once. The ten largest make up 7.8% of the sample.

This sample's time point label indicates: persistent/refractory GD, antithyroid drugs over 5 years with positive TRAb. RNA was extracted from PBMCs in TRIzol for both TCR sequencing and RNA sequencing. The diagnosis of Graves' disease was made according to American Thyroid Association guidelines. Patients for the study were recruited at an endocrinology department in Xi'an, China. Each patient gave around 9 milliliters of peripheral blood, collected in an EDTA anticoagulant tube. Ficoll Paque Plus density gradient separation was used to isolate PBMCs, and no further T cell sorting was done. An Agilent 2100 Bioanalyzer and agarose gel were used to assess RNA quality, and a NanoDrop 2000 was used to measure RNA concentration. Reading from cysteine to phenylalanine, the CDR3 counts 15 amino acids. The entry retains the CDR3 DNA only, 45 bases that are in frame from base 1. The junction shows trimming of 5 bases on V and 5 bases on J, and the gene matches do not reach 7 bases of it. Via the germline V gene (reference sequence), CDR1 is LNHNV and CDR2 YYDKDF.

The sample consisted of peripheral blood mononuclear cells (PBMCs), taken when the disease was refractory, from a patient treated with antithyroid drugs. The sequence came from a female donor with Graves disease. The V and J genes are TRBV15 and TRBJ2-5; the junction holds 11 bases that match TRBD1. The nucleotide sequence is TGTGCCACCAGCCCGGACAGGGGGCGCGCGGAGACCCAGTACTTC. Translation gives CATSPDRGRAETQYF.